This passage covers 20 T cell receptor beta chains from one sample sequenced in a study of T-cell reconstitution after alpha-beta-depleted transplantation in children (dated by TCRdb to 2015 to 2016). The method behind the library was PCR. The sequencer listed for this sample is Illumina HiSeq 2500. TCR library preparation used molecular barcoding, with unique molecular identifiers applied to normalize quantification of the TCRbeta repertoire. In TCRdb, the public reads were trimmed at Q25 with fastp and aligned with MiXCR, with productive beta chains retained. Duplicate CDR3 protein sequences are folded into a single record with the most common DNA and genes. The sample records around 700,000 distinct CDR3 sequences, approximately 14% of which are singletons. The ten largest clones add up to 0.79% of the sample. What this sample's treatment or condition label stands for: allogeneic hematopoietic cell transplantation with graft depleted of TCRalphabeta T cells and CD19 B cells.

This specimen consisted of PBMCs, obtained before TCRalphabeta/CD19-depleted stem cell transplant. Receptor source: a girl aged 2 to 10 with congenital amegakaryocytic thrombocytopenia, due to receive a stem cell transplant.

Ten or more counts support this clonotype. The V and J genes are TRBV6-5 and TRBJ1-2; D may be TRBD1 (6 bases). The CDR3 sequence is 17 residues long. Trimming shortened V by 2 bases and J by 5 bases, and 21 bases separated the two germline ends. The germline gives CDR1 MNHEY, CDR2 SVGAGI. The CDR3 region is CASSYLTQGRSPYGYTF. The CDR3, as DNA: TGTGCCAGCAGTTACCTCACACAGGGTCGGTCTCCTTATGGCTACACCTTC.

This clonotype was detected many times. The chain couples TRBV4-2 to TRBJ2-3; D call uncertain. There are 16 residues in the CDR3. Between the trimmed V and J ends, which lost 3 bases and 2 bases, there was a span of 15 bases. CDR1 and CDR2 (germline): LGHNA, YNFKEQ. CDR3 DNA sequence: TGTGCCAGCAGCCAGCTGGGTAGCCACCCCACAGATACGCAGTATTTT. Translation gives CASSQLGSHPTDTQYF.

There are many counts of this clonotype. This chain uses TRBV29-1 with TRBJ1-2, with D possibly being TRBD1 (6 bases). Trimming cost V 8 bases and J 6 bases, with 16 bases left between them. The CDR3 sequence is 12 residues long. Germline-derived CDR1 and CDR2 are SQVTM and ANQGSEA. The CDR3 sequence is CSLTQGSDGYTF. In nucleotides, the CDR3 is TGCAGCCTCACCCAGGGGTCGGATGGCTACACCTTC.

The V and J genes are TRBV12-3 or TRBV12-4 and TRBJ2-7; 8 nucleotides align to TRBD1. CDR3 length: 14 amino acids. J lost 5 bases, V lost 8 bases, and 11 bases had no gene match. Written as DNA, the CDR3 is TGTGCCAGCGGAAGGACAGGGAAGTTACACGAGCAGTACTTC. Encoded protein: CASGRTGKLHEQYF.

The chain combines TRBV12-3 or TRBV12-4 with TRBJ2-3, with a weak D call TRBD1 (5 bases). The CDR3 loop spans 13 amino acids. Trimming took 5 bases from V and 3 from J, leaving 9 bases between them. The CDR3 sequence: CASSARVTDTQYF. The CDR3 nucleotides read TGTGCCAGCAGTGCCAGGGTAACAGATACGCAGTATTTT.

This clonotype was counted ten times or more. The chain recombines TRBV12-3 or TRBV12-4 with TRBJ2-1, with TRBD1 identical over 9 bases. The CDR3 runs to 16 residues. V dropped 2 bases and J dropped 5; count of bases not matched to a gene: 7. The CDR3 bases are TGTGCCAGCAGTTTATGGGGACAGGGTATCGACAATGAGCAGTTCTTC. Residues: CASSLWGQGIDNEQFF.

This clonotype was observed at least ten times. The chain couples TRBV10-3 to TRBJ2-7, with D perhaps matching TRBD1 (5 bases). The CDR3 spans 13 residues. Trimming shortened V by 3 bases and J by 4 bases, and 10 bases separated the two germline ends. Germline lookup yields CDR1 ENHRY and CDR2 SYGVKD. The CDR3 sequence is CAISDPGSYEQYF. DNA of the CDR3: TGTGCCATCAGTGACCCAGGGTCATACGAGCAGTACTTC.

This clonotype was seen repeatedly, ten times or more. The chain is built from TRBV29-1 and TRBJ2-1, with 9 bases fitting TRBD1. The CDR3 length is 13 residues. Unmatched junction bases numbered 3, after V lost 4 bases and J lost 5 bases. Per the germline V gene, CDR1 is SQVTM and CDR2 is ANQGSEA. CDR3 in DNA: TGCAGCGTTGTCCGGGACAGGGACAATGAGCAGTTCTTC. Protein: CSVVRDRDNEQFF.

This clonotype was counted ten times or more. The CDR3 DNA is TGTGCTAGTGGTTTACCGGGACAGGGGTTCTACGAGCAGTACTTC. It encodes CASGLPGQGFYEQYF. The gene calls are TRBV12-5 and TRBJ2-7; 10 positions match TRBD1. This CDR3 region has 15 residues. The germline CDR1 and CDR2 sequences are LGHNT and FRNRAP. V trimming: 3 bases; J trimming: 3 bases; junction bases outside the gene matches: 5.

The chain carries TRBV5-1 and TRBJ1-1, with 7 bases fitting TRBD1. J was trimmed by 3 bases and V by 0 bases; bases with no gene match: 5. This CDR3 has 15 amino acids. Germline V gene sequence: CDR1 SGHRS, CDR2 YFSETQ. CDR3 amino acids: CASSLGGQAHTEAFF. The DNA for the CDR3 is TGCGCCAGCAGCTTGGGAGGACAGGCTCACACTGAAGCTTTCTTT.

This sequence joins TRBV7-2 and TRBJ2-3; 11 bases are shared with TRBD2. CDR1 and CDR2 (germline): SGHTA, FQGNSA. The CDR3 sequence is 16 residues long. The junction had 6 bases not matched to a gene; V was cut back by 5 bases and J by 2 bases. The CDR3 region is CASSPLTSGITDTQYF. The CDR3 region has the DNA TGTGCCAGCAGCCCACTGACTAGCGGGATCACAGATACGCAGTATTTT.

A few counts support this clonotype. The V and J genes are TRBV5-1 and TRBJ2-1, with a weak D call TRBD1 (6 bases). V was clipped by 0 bases and J by 5 bases, with 12 bases between them. Germline V gene sequence: CDR1 SGHRS, CDR2 YFSETQ. The CDR3 length is 15 residues. CDR3 sequence reads: CASSLDVGQHNEQFF. The CDR3 DNA follows: TGCGCCAGCAGCTTGGATGTGGGACAACACAATGAGCAGTTCTTC.

This clonotype was found many times. This chain uses TRBV7-3 with TRBJ2-1; TRBD2 matches at 7 bases. The CDR3 consists of 15 residues. J was trimmed by 5 bases and V by 6 bases; bases with no gene match: 10. Germline CDR1 SGHTA, CDR2 FQGTGA. CDR3 nucleotide sequence: TGTGCCAGCAGTCTCGCGGCGGGAGTAAACAATGAGCAGTTCTTC. Translated: CASSLAAGVNNEQFF. Using reference TRBV7-3 and TRBJ2-1 for the parts outside the CDR3, the full variable domain is GAGVSQTPSNKVTEKGKYVELRCDPISGHTALYWYRQSLGQGPEFLIYFQGTGAADDSGLPNDRFFAVRPEGSVSTLKIQRTERGDSAVYLCASSLAAGVNNEQFFGPGTRLTVL.

This clonotype was found a few times. The CDR3 DNA sequence: TGTGCCAGTAGTCCTCAGGGTAGGGCCACTGAAGCTTTCTTT. Translated: CASSPQGRATEAFF. The rearrangement links TRBV19 to TRBJ1-1; weak D call: TRBD1 (5 bases). Germline-derived CDR1 and CDR2 are LNHDA and SQIVND (reference sequence). V gave up 5 bases and J gave up 4 bases, with 14 bases separating them. This CDR3 has 14 amino acids.

This clonotype was found many times. V usage is TRBV20-1 and J usage is TRBJ2-7; D gene ambiguous. V shed 3 bases and J shed 2 bases, with 11 bases lying between them. The CDR3 covers 13 residues. Germline CDR1 is DFQATT and CDR2 is SNEGSKA (reference sequence). The CDR3 nucleotides are TGCAGTGCTAGTTTGGTCTCTACCTACGAGCAGTACTTC. Amino acid sequence: CSASLVSTYEQYF.

The rearrangement joins TRBV10-3 to TRBJ1-2; 10 bases agree with TRBD1. The V gene end was trimmed by 5 bases and the J gene end by 7 bases; junction bases not matched to a gene: 10. Germline CDR1 is ENHRY and CDR2 is SYGVKD. The CDR3 runs to 15 residues. The CDR3 protein is CAISTPGQGQSGYTF. CDR3 sequence (DNA): TGTGCCATCAGTACGCCGGGACAGGGGCAGAGTGGCTACACCTTC.

Only a few counts were recorded for this clonotype. This chain connects TRBV5-1 to TRBJ1-2; no clear D. Trimming stripped 0 bases from V and 5 bases from J, with 8 bases between. CDR3 length: 13 residues. CDR1 is SGHRS and CDR2 is YFSETQ in the germline V gene. The CDR3 sequence is CASSLGSEYGYTF. The CDR3 DNA follows: TGCGCCAGCAGCTTGGGTTCCGAATATGGCTACACCTTC. Using reference TRBV5-1 and TRBJ1-2 for the parts outside the CDR3, the full variable domain is KAGVTQTPRYLIKTRGQQVTLSCSPISGHRSVSWYQQTPGQGLQFLFEYFSETQRNKGNFPGRFSGRQFSNSRSEMNVSTLELGDSALYLCASSLGSEYGYTFGSGTRLTVV.

The gene calls are TRBV29-1 and TRBJ2-7; possibly TRBD1 for D (5 bases). Germline loops: CDR1 SQVTM, CDR2 ANQGSEA. The ends were cut back, 7 bases at V and 0 bases at J, with 13 bases in the middle. This CDR3 contains 13 residues. CDR3 nucleotide sequence: TGCAGCGGCGTCAACAGGAGCTCCTACGAGCAGTACTTC. Translated: CSGVNRSSYEQYF.

This clonotype appeared many times. The chain couples TRBV28 to TRBJ2-2; no definite D call. Germline CDR1 is MDHEN and CDR2 is SYDVKM. This CDR3 is 16 amino acids long. V lost 3 bases to trimming and J lost 3 bases, with 14 bases between them. CDR3 sequence reads: CASSFGTPQYTGELFF. The CDR3 DNA reads as TGTGCCAGCAGTTTTGGCACACCACAATACACCGGGGAGCTGTTTTTT.

The table lists this clonotype with many counts. This sequence joins TRBV7-3 and TRBJ1-5; D uncertain. Germline V gene data show CDR1 as SGHTA and CDR2 as FQGTGA. V dropped 2 bases and J dropped 5 bases, with 1 base sitting between them. The CDR3 is 11 amino acids. The CDR3 region has the DNA TGTGCCAGCAGCTTACATCAGCCCCAGCATTTT. Translating gives CASSLHQPQHF.